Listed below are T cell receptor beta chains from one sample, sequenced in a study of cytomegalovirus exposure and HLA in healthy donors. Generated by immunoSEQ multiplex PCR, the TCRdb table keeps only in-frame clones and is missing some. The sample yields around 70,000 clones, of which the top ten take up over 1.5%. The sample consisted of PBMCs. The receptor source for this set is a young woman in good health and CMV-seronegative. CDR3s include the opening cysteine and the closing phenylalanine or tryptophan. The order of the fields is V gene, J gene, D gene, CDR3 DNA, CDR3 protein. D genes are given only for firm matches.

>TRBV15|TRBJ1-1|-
TGTGCCACCAGCACAGGGGCAGTCACTGAAGCTTTCTTT
CATSTGAVTEAFF
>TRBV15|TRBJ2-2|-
TGTGCCACCAGCAGAGATTTCGGGGGGCCCTCGGGCGGGGAGCTGTTTTTT
CATSRDFGGPSGGELFF
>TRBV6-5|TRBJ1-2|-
TGTGCCAGCAGTTACTCACAGGTGGGGTTGTATGGCTACACCTTC
CASSYSQVGLYGYTF
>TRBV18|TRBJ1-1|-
TGTGCCAGCTCACCGGGGCGGGGAAGGAACACTGAAGCTTTCTTT
CASSPGRGRNTEAFF
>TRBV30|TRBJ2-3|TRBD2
TGTGCCTGGAGTGTAAGGGCTAGCGGGAGAACAGATACGCAGTATTTT
CAWSVRASGRTDTQYF
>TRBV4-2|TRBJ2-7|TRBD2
TGTGCCAGCAGCCAAGATAGCGGGGGGGCATTCTACGAGCAGTACTTC
CASSQDSGGAFYEQYF
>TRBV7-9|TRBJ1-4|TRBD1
TGTGCCAGCAAGGGACAGGGGCTCGCAACTAATGAAAAACTGTTTTTT
CASKGQGLATNEKLFF
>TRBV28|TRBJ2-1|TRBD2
TGTGCCAGCAGTTCAGGTGGGAGGGGACTAGATGAGCAGTTCTTC
CASSSGGRGLDEQFF
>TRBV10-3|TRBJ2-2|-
TGTGCCATCAGTGGGGGGACAAGGGCCCGGAACACCGGGGAGCTGTTTTTT
CAISGGTRARNTGELFF
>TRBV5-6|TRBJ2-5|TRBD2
TGTGCCAGCAGCTTGGCCGACGCGGGAGGGACGGAGACCCAGTACTTC
CASSLADAGGTETQYF
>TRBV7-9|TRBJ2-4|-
TGTGCCAGCAGCTTCGGTGGGGGGGCCAAAAACATTCAGTACTTC
CASSFGGGAKNIQYF
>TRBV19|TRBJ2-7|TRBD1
TGTGCCAGTACGCCGGGACAGGGGGCTTGGGAGCAGTACTTC
CASTPGQGAWEQYF
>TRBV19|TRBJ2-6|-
TGTGCCAGTAATATCAGGGATGGGGCCAACGTCCTGACTTTC
CASNIRDGANVLTF
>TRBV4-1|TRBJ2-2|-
TGCGCCAGCAGTCTAAACAGCAACACCGGGGAGCTGTTTTTT
CASSLNSNTGELFF
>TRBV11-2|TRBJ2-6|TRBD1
TGTGCCAGCAGCCTACGGGACAGGGTATCTGGGGCCAACGTCCTGACTTTC
CASSLRDRVSGANVLTF
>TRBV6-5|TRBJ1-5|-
TGTGCCAGCAGCCCCAGGGCCAATGGTAATCAGCCCCAGCATTTT
CASSPRANGNQPQHF
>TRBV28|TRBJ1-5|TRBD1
TGTGCCAGCAGGTCATCACTCCTCACACGACAGGGGATCGGTCAGCCCCAGCATTTT
CASRSSLLTRQGIGQPQHF
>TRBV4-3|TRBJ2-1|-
TGCGCCAGCAGCCAAGATCAGGCGACCCCCTACAATGAGCAGTTCTTC
CASSQDQATPYNEQFF
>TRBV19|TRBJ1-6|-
TGTGCCAGTAGGAACAGGGTGGGGGATTCACCCCTCCACTTT
CASRNRVGDSPLHF
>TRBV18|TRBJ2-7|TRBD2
TGTGCCAGCTCACCACCACGAGGACGGGGGGGCTACGAGCAGTACTTC
CASSPPRGRGGYEQYF
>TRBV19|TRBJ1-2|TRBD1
TGTGCCAGCGGACAGGGACGAACCAACTATGGCTACACCTTC
CASGQGRTNYGYTF
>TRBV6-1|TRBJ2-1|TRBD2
TGTGCCAGCAGTGAAGTGGGGGGGAATGAGCAGTTCTTC
CASSEVGGNEQFF
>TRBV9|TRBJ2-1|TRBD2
TGTGCCAGCAGCGTACTAGCGGGAGGCCATTTCTACAATGAGCAGTTCTTC
CASSVLAGGHFYNEQFF
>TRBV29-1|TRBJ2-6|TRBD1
TGCAGCCTCAGAGGGACAGGTGGGGAATCTGGGGCCAACGTCCTGACTTTC
CSLRGTGGESGANVLTF
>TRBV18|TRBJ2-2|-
TGTGCCAGCTCACCACCGGGGGGGAACACCGGGGAGCTGTTTTTT
CASSPPGGNTGELFF
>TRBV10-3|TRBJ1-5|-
TGTGCCATCAGCCCCGAGGACAGCAGCAATCAGCCCCAGCATTTT
CAISPEDSSNQPQHF
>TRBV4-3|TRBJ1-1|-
TGCGCCAGCAGCCCTCAAATGGGTAAAGGAGACACTGAAGCTTTCTTT
CASSPQMGKGDTEAFF
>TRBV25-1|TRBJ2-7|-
TGTGCCAGCAGTGACCCTAAGCGTGCCGAGCAGTACTTC
CASSDPKRAEQYF
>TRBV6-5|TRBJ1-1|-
TGTGCCAGCAGTCAGGGGATTGGAAACACTGAAGCTTTCTTT
CASSQGIGNTEAFF
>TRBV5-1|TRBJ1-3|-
TGCGCCAGCAGCTCGGACGGAGGAGCTGGAAACACCATATATTTT
CASSSDGGAGNTIYF
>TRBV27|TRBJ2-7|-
TGTGCCAGCAGTTTATACCCGGGTGGCTCCTACGAGCAGTACTTC
CASSLYPGGSYEQYF
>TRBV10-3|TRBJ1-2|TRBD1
TGTGCCATCAGAGAGGGACAGGGAAATGGCTACACCTTC
CAIREGQGNGYTF
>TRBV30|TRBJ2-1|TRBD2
TGTGCCTGGGATCGCGGGAGAGGAAATGAGCAGTTCTTC
CAWDRGRGNEQFF
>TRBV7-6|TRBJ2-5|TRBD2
TGTGCCAGCAGCCTACAGCGGGGGGCTCAAGAGACCCAGTACTTC
CASSLQRGAQETQYF